Listed below are T cell receptor beta chains from one sample, sequenced in a study of blood T cell repertoires in COVID-19. Here immunoSEQ multiplex PCR was the method, and the copy in TCRdb shows in-frame clones only, minus some. The sample includes approximately 60,000 clones, 70% to 85% of them seen just once. Sequencing was carried out using peripheral blood. The receptor set was obtained from a man in his fifties or sixties with acute or convalescent COVID-19. Each CDR3 is given with its conserved first and last residue. The D gene is left open where the match is weak. Clone size appears in some rows only: once, few, many, or a class for an expanded clone.

clone size	V gene	D gene	J gene	CDR3 length	CDR3 protein	CDR3 DNA
.	TRBV11-2	TRBD1	TRBJ1-4	15	CASSLEGTGIEKLFF	TGTGCCAGCAGCTTAGAGGGGACAGGGATTGAAAAACTGTTTTTT
few	TRBV6-5	.	TRBJ1-2	14	CASSYSGSRDGYTF	TGTGCCAGCAGTTACTCAGGGTCGAGGGATGGCTACACCTTC
.	TRBV7-2	TRBD2	TRBJ2-1	14	CASSAGLANNEQFF	TGTGCCAGCAGCGCGGGACTAGCAAACAATGAGCAGTTCTTC
few	TRBV30	.	TRBJ2-3	13	CAWSRGIGDTQYF	TGTGCCTGGAGTCGGGGGATAGGAGATACGCAGTATTTT
.	TRBV7-9	.	TRBJ2-1	13	CASSHTRYNEQFF	TGTGCCAGCAGCCATACTAGATACAATGAGCAGTTCTTC
once	TRBV27	TRBD2	TRBJ2-7	16	CASSLGTSGRGSEQYF	TGTGCCAGCAGTTTGGGGACTAGCGGGAGAGGAAGCGAGCAGTACTTC
.	TRBV7-8	TRBD1	TRBJ1-5	14	CASSWGQVNQPQHF	TGTGCCAGCAGTTGGGGACAGGTGAATCAGCCCCAGCATTTT
once	TRBV6-2/TRBV6-3	TRBD1	TRBJ1-2	15	CASSSYGQGLNGYTF	TGTGCCAGCAGTTCCTACGGACAGGGGCTGAATGGCTACACCTTC
once	TRBV5-1	TRBD2	TRBJ2-1	15	CASSVLAGVLGEQFF	TGCGCCAGCAGCGTACTAGCGGGAGTCCTTGGAGAGCAGTTCTTC
.	TRBV19	.	TRBJ1-4	16	CASSHFSSQGREKLFF	TGTGCGAGTAGTCATTTTTCATCGCAGGGGCGGGAAAAACTGTTTTTT
.	TRBV2	.	TRBJ2-5	14	CASSRRHGQETQYF	TGTGCCAGCAGCCGACGACACGGACAAGAGACCCAGTACTTC
.	TRBV24-1	TRBD2	TRBJ2-3	15	CATSDIVAGTDTQYF	TGTGCCACCAGTGATATAGTAGCGGGAACAGATACGCAGTATTTT
few	TRBV30	TRBD1	TRBJ2-7	13	CAFGTGPSYEQYF	TGTGCCTTTGGGACAGGACCGTCCTACGAGCAGTACTTC
.	TRBV9	.	TRBJ2-3	14	CASSVESGADTQYF	TGTGCCAGCAGCGTAGAATCCGGGGCAGATACGCAGTATTTT
.	TRBV9	TRBD1	TRBJ1-4	15	CASSVGGTVREKLFF	TGTGCCAGCAGCGTAGGAGGGACAGTAAGGGAAAAACTGTTTTTT
once	TRBV2	TRBD2	TRBJ2-5	15	CASSGATSGLKTQYF	TGTGCCAGCAGTGGTGCGACTAGCGGGTTGAAGACCCAGTACTTC
few	TRBV6-5	TRBD1	TRBJ1-1	14	CASSFLRGDPEAFF	TGTGCCAGCAGTTTCCTCAGGGGGGACCCTGAAGCTTTCTTT
.	TRBV5-6	.	TRBJ1-3	15	CASSYWDTSGNTIYF	TGTGCCAGCAGCTATTGGGACACCTCTGGAAACACCATATATTTT
.	TRBV7-3	TRBD1	TRBJ2-2	18	CASSLTGAGGVLTGELFF	TGTGCCAGCAGCTTAACTGGAGCAGGGGGAGTTCTAACCGGGGAGCTGTTTTTT
.	TRBV9	.	TRBJ1-5	14	CASSVTQERGPQHF	TGTGCCAGCAGCGTGACACAAGAAAGGGGGCCCCAGCATTTT
few	TRBV5-1	TRBD2	TRBJ2-7	16	CASSLSQLAGVYEQYF	TGCGCCAGCAGCTTGAGCCAGCTAGCGGGAGTCTACGAGCAGTACTTC
.	TRBV10-2	TRBD2	TRBJ2-1	16	CASSDGGTSGRNEQFF	TGCGCCAGCTCTGACGGGGGGACTAGCGGTAGGAATGAGCAGTTCTTC
.	TRBV5-4	TRBD2	TRBJ2-7	16	CASSFETSGSSYEQYF	TGTGCCAGCAGCTTCGAGACTAGCGGGAGCTCCTACGAGCAGTACTTC
.	TRBV27	.	TRBJ1-1	14	CASKVAGVATEAFF	TGTGCCAGCAAGGTGGCAGGGGTAGCGACTGAAGCTTTCTTT
.	TRBV6-2/TRBV6-3	.	TRBJ2-7	14	CASSYSEGPYEQYF	TGTGCCAGCAGTTACTCAGAGGGCCCCTACGAGCAGTACTTC
.	TRBV5-4	.	TRBJ2-1	13	CASSLYSYNEQFF	TGTGCCAGCAGCTTGTATAGCTACAATGAGCAGTTCTTC
few	TRBV7-2	TRBD2	TRBJ2-1	15	CASSLGTSGRSEQFF	TGTGCCAGCAGCTTGGGGACTAGCGGGAGGTCGGAGCAGTTCTTC